Listed below are T cell receptor beta chains from one sample, sequenced in a study of blood T cell repertoires in COVID-19. The method was immunoSEQ multiplex PCR; TCRdb's version includes in-frame clones alone and lacks a portion of them. The sample has hundreds of thousands of clones, approximately 90% seen once; the top ten hold 1.5% to 2%. The sample taken for sequencing was PBMCs or T cells enriched from blood (not recorded which). Source of these receptors: a man between 40 and 49 years old who had recovered from COVID-19. CDR3s include the opening cysteine and the closing phenylalanine or tryptophan. D genes are given only for firm matches. A row's size may be missing; if present it is once, few, many or a size class.

v_call: TRBV30; j_call: TRBJ1-6; clone_size: .; d_call: .; cdr3_nt: TGTGCCTGGAGTGTGGGGACATTTAATTCACCCCTCCACTTT; cdr3_aa: CAWSVGTFNSPLHF
v_call: TRBV3-1/TRBV3-2; j_call: TRBJ1-6; clone_size: .; d_call: .; cdr3_nt: TGTGCCAGCAGACGACAGCTAAATACTTATAATTCACCCCTCCACTTT; cdr3_aa: CASRRQLNTYNSPLHF
v_call: TRBV5-1; j_call: TRBJ1-2; clone_size: many; d_call: TRBD1; cdr3_nt: TGCGCCAGCAGCCGCCGGACAGGGGATTCTAACTATGGCTACACCTTC; cdr3_aa: CASSRRTGDSNYGYTF
v_call: TRBV13; j_call: TRBJ1-1; clone_size: .; d_call: .; cdr3_nt: TGTGCCAGCAGCTTACGGGGGAACACTGAAGCTTTCTTT; cdr3_aa: CASSLRGNTEAFF
v_call: TRBV4-1; j_call: TRBJ1-4; clone_size: .; d_call: TRBD1; cdr3_nt: TGCGCCAGCAGCCAACTCGTCAGGGGGCGCTGGGAAAAACTGTTTTTT; cdr3_aa: CASSQLVRGRWEKLFF
v_call: TRBV2; j_call: TRBJ2-3; clone_size: .; d_call: TRBD2; cdr3_nt: TGTGCCAGCAGTGGCAGCGGGGGCACAGATACGCAGTATTTT; cdr3_aa: CASSGSGGTDTQYF
v_call: TRBV19; j_call: TRBJ2-7; clone_size: .; d_call: .; cdr3_nt: TGTGCCAGCCAGGGGGGTTTAGGAGAGCAGTACTTC; cdr3_aa: CASQGGLGEQYF
v_call: TRBV7-9; j_call: TRBJ1-1; clone_size: few; d_call: .; cdr3_nt: TGTGCCAGCAGCTTAGTACAGATGAACACTGAAGCTTTCTTT; cdr3_aa: CASSLVQMNTEAFF
v_call: TRBV27; j_call: TRBJ2-1; clone_size: .; d_call: .; cdr3_nt: TGTGCCAGCAGTTCCTCGCTAGCGATAAATGAGCAGTTCTTC; cdr3_aa: CASSSSLAINEQFF
v_call: TRBV10-1; j_call: TRBJ1-2; clone_size: .; d_call: TRBD1; cdr3_nt: TGCGCCAGCAGTGAGAAGTGCCAGGGGGCGCCCAACTATGGCTACACCTTC; cdr3_aa: CASSEKCQGAPNYGYTF
v_call: TRBV9; j_call: TRBJ1-1; clone_size: .; d_call: TRBD1; cdr3_nt: TGTGCCAGCAGCGCAGACCGGGACAGTTCAAACACTGAAGCTTTCTTT; cdr3_aa: CASSADRDSSNTEAFF
v_call: TRBV6-2/TRBV6-3; j_call: TRBJ1-5; clone_size: .; d_call: .; cdr3_nt: TGTGCCAGCAGTCGAAGAGATAGCAATCAGCCCCAGCATTTT; cdr3_aa: CASSRRDSNQPQHF
v_call: TRBV12-3/TRBV12-4; j_call: TRBJ2-5; clone_size: .; d_call: .; cdr3_nt: TGTGCCAGCAGCGCTAGCAGAGAGACCCAGTACTTC; cdr3_aa: CASSASRETQYF
v_call: TRBV5-6; j_call: TRBJ2-7; clone_size: .; d_call: TRBD2; cdr3_nt: TGTGCCAGCAGCTTGGGACTAGCGGGAAGTGGGGAGCAGTACTTC; cdr3_aa: CASSLGLAGSGEQYF
v_call: TRBV6-5; j_call: TRBJ1-4; clone_size: .; d_call: TRBD1; cdr3_nt: TGTGCCAGCAGGAAGGGACAGGAGAATGAAAAACTGTTTTTT; cdr3_aa: CASRKGQENEKLFF
v_call: TRBV30; j_call: TRBJ2-5; clone_size: .; d_call: .; cdr3_nt: TGTGCCTGGAATCAGGGGATAGAGACCCAGTACTTC; cdr3_aa: CAWNQGIETQYF
v_call: TRBV18; j_call: TRBJ1-4; clone_size: .; d_call: .; cdr3_nt: TGTGCCAGCTCATCGGCCAGGGTTTCGGAAAAACTGTTTTTT; cdr3_aa: CASSSARVSEKLFF
v_call: TRBV6-5; j_call: TRBJ2-2; clone_size: once; d_call: .; cdr3_nt: TGTGCCAGCAGCGCGGGGCGAACCGGGGAGCTGTTTTTT; cdr3_aa: CASSAGRTGELFF
v_call: TRBV7-6; j_call: TRBJ1-5; clone_size: .; d_call: .; cdr3_nt: TGTGCCAGCAGCTCCGCAGCGAATCAGCCCCAGCATTTT; cdr3_aa: CASSSAANQPQHF
v_call: TRBV2; j_call: TRBJ1-6; clone_size: .; d_call: TRBD1; cdr3_nt: TGTGCCAGCAGTGGGACAGGGGGCGTTTATTCACCCCTCCACTTT; cdr3_aa: CASSGTGGVYSPLHF
v_call: TRBV27; j_call: TRBJ2-3; clone_size: .; d_call: TRBD2; cdr3_nt: TGTGCCAGCAGTTTATCGTTTGAGGGAGGGCCAGGTTCAGATACGCAGTATTTT; cdr3_aa: CASSLSFEGGPGSDTQYF
v_call: TRBV6-5; j_call: TRBJ2-7; clone_size: few; d_call: .; cdr3_nt: TGTGCCAGCAACTCAGCGACTGTTGCCGGCGAGCAGTACTTC; cdr3_aa: CASNSATVAGEQYF
v_call: TRBV10-2; j_call: TRBJ1-3; clone_size: .; d_call: TRBD1; cdr3_nt: TGCGCCAGCTCCGGGACAGGGGGTATCTCTGGAAACACCATATATTTT; cdr3_aa: CASSGTGGISGNTIYF
v_call: TRBV18; j_call: TRBJ1-4; clone_size: few; d_call: .; cdr3_nt: TGTGCCAGCTCACCGAGGGGGTTGGGTGAAAAACTGTTTTTT; cdr3_aa: CASSPRGLGEKLFF
v_call: TRBV7-9; j_call: TRBJ1-3; clone_size: .; d_call: .; cdr3_nt: TGTGCCAGCAGCTCTCAGGGAACAGTTTCTGGAAACACCATATATTTT; cdr3_aa: CASSSQGTVSGNTIYF
v_call: TRBV6-5; j_call: TRBJ2-2; clone_size: once; d_call: .; cdr3_nt: TGTGCCAGCAGTCCAACGCGTGACACCGGGGAGCTGTTTTTT; cdr3_aa: CASSPTRDTGELFF
v_call: TRBV19; j_call: TRBJ1-3; clone_size: .; d_call: .; cdr3_nt: TGTGCCAGTAGCCAGACGGGGGGTGGAAACACCATATATTTT; cdr3_aa: CASSQTGGGNTIYF
v_call: TRBV24-1; j_call: TRBJ2-2; clone_size: .; d_call: .; cdr3_nt: TGTGCCACCGCTCCGGGGGTAGACACCGGGGAGCTGTTTTTT; cdr3_aa: CATAPGVDTGELFF
v_call: TRBV9; j_call: TRBJ2-5; clone_size: .; d_call: .; cdr3_nt: TGTGCCAGCAGCGTGACCCAGGTTGGGGGGGAGACCCAGTACTTC; cdr3_aa: CASSVTQVGGETQYF
v_call: TRBV5-4; j_call: TRBJ2-1; clone_size: .; d_call: .; cdr3_nt: TGTGCCAGCAGCTCCTGGACAATATACAATGAGCAGTTCTTC; cdr3_aa: CASSSWTIYNEQFF
v_call: TRBV19; j_call: TRBJ1-2; clone_size: .; d_call: TRBD1; cdr3_nt: TGTGCCAGTAGTATCACCGGGACAGGGGTTACCTTTTATGGCTACACCTTC; cdr3_aa: CASSITGTGVTFYGYTF
v_call: TRBV10-3; j_call: TRBJ1-1; clone_size: .; d_call: TRBD1; cdr3_nt: TGTGCCATCAGTGCTGGACAGGGGCACACTGAAGCTTTCTTT; cdr3_aa: CAISAGQGHTEAFF
v_call: TRBV28; j_call: TRBJ2-7; clone_size: .; d_call: TRBD2; cdr3_nt: TGTGCCAGCAGTTTACCTTACCGACTAGCGGGAACCTACGAGCAGTACTTC; cdr3_aa: CASSLPYRLAGTYEQYF
v_call: TRBV7-2; j_call: TRBJ1-2; clone_size: .; d_call: .; cdr3_nt: TGTGCCAGCAGCCTAGCACAGGACTATGGCTACACCTTC; cdr3_aa: CASSLAQDYGYTF
v_call: TRBV11-2; j_call: TRBJ2-1; clone_size: .; d_call: TRBD2; cdr3_nt: TGTGCCAGCAGCTTAGACGGGGGGAGCTCCTACAATGAGCAGTTCTTC; cdr3_aa: CASSLDGGSSYNEQFF
v_call: TRBV19; j_call: TRBJ1-6; clone_size: .; d_call: .; cdr3_nt: TGTGCCAGTAGTCCTGTTTTCGTTGGGCCTTATAATTCACCCCTCCACTTT; cdr3_aa: CASSPVFVGPYNSPLHF
v_call: TRBV5-4; j_call: TRBJ1-4; clone_size: .; d_call: TRBD1; cdr3_nt: TGTGCCAGCAGCTTGGCCGGGACAGAGAATGAAAAACTGTTTTTT; cdr3_aa: CASSLAGTENEKLFF
v_call: TRBV21-1; j_call: TRBJ2-5; clone_size: .; d_call: .; cdr3_nt: TGTGCCATCCGCCCGGGAGGGGGCATTGAGACCCAGTACTTC; cdr3_aa: CAIRPGGGIETQYF
v_call: TRBV28; j_call: TRBJ1-2; clone_size: few; d_call: .; cdr3_nt: TGTGCCAGCAGACACCCGCGCCCAGGGGACTATGGCTACACCTTC; cdr3_aa: CASRHPRPGDYGYTF
v_call: TRBV6-2/TRBV6-3; j_call: TRBJ2-1; clone_size: .; d_call: .; cdr3_nt: TGTGCCAGCAGTTACGCTAGCAAGGATGAGCAGTTCTTC; cdr3_aa: CASSYASKDEQFF
v_call: TRBV6-5; j_call: TRBJ1-2; clone_size: .; d_call: TRBD1; cdr3_nt: TGTGCCAGCAGTTTTACAGGGGCTAACTATGGCTACACCTTC; cdr3_aa: CASSFTGANYGYTF